The present entry profiles one TCR beta chain with its context. This sample stems from a study of T cells expressing NK-cell markers. TCRdb reprocessed the 5' RACE reads and reports one entry per CDR3 protein, with no DNA. Listed are some 450,000 distinct CDR3 sequences; 7.3% falls within the top ten. CDR1 MNHEY and CDR2 SMNVEV come from the germline V gene (reference sequence). CDR3 length equals 14 residues. This receptor was taken from a woman between 18 and 70 years old in good health. Sequenced material: blood T cells: a sorted CD56 or NKG2C T cell subset, CD4+ or CD8+ T cells, or bulk PBMC T cells (not recorded which). The chain carries TRBV27 and TRBJ1-1; TCRdb proposes TRBD1, but this gene call is untestable without DNA. CDR3 sequence reads: CASRPVGRVTEAFF.